One TCR beta chain is described in this entry. The target antigen is unknown. Clones were sequenced by immunoSEQ multiplex PCR, and TCRdb holds only the in-frame ones, with some missing. The sample consists of some 130,000 clones, around 93% of them appearing once. These data originate in a study of T cell responses to AZD1222 COVID-19 vaccine. Study results and limitations: Among those given AZD1222, only 6 or 7 were seropositive at baseline.

Deletions cut 1 base from V and 3 bases from J, with 11 bases between. CDR1 is SGHNT and CDR2 is YENEEA in the germline V gene. This CDR3 is 15 amino acids long. The chain carries TRBV11-3 and TRBJ2-3; unclear D gene. This receptor was identified in an adult in good health. The sequenced sample was peripheral blood, obtained on day 0 of AZD1222 vaccination. In DNA form, the CDR3 reads TGTGCCAGCAGCTTAGGGAGTGGGCGAACAGATACGCAGTATTTT. Protein: CASSLGSGRTDTQYF.